This T cell receptor (beta chain) was identified during a study of shared clonotypes between healthy human individuals. Points from the study as a whole: There were few donors, and this limited the genetic and exposure-history diversity represented.

Sorted subsets were amplified in replicate PCRs using around 200 ng DNA, tens of thousands of T cell genomes. Sequenced by immunoSEQ multiplex PCR; TCRdb stores in-frame clones only, minus some. The top ten clones hold about 1.8% of a sample with 2 million to 2.5 million clones, approximately 94% of them seen once. The germline V gene encodes CDR1 MNHEY and CDR2 SMNVEV (reference sequence). The CDR3 length is 12 residues. Trimming took 5 bases from V and 5 from J, leaving 4 bases between them. This clone occurred once. Its antigen is unidentified. CD45RO-negative CD8 cells positively selected for CCR7 made up the naive population, which excluded terminally differentiated effector memory CD45RA+ cells.

This clonotype originated in a young man in good health. Some clones in this sample may be carry-over from other donors' samples. The rearrangement links TRBV27 to TRBJ2-6; no clear D. What was sequenced was naive CD8+ T cells from PBMCs. The CDR3 bases are TGTGCCAGCAGTCCAAGGGCCAACGTCCTGACTTTC. Translated, it gives CASSPRANVLTF.